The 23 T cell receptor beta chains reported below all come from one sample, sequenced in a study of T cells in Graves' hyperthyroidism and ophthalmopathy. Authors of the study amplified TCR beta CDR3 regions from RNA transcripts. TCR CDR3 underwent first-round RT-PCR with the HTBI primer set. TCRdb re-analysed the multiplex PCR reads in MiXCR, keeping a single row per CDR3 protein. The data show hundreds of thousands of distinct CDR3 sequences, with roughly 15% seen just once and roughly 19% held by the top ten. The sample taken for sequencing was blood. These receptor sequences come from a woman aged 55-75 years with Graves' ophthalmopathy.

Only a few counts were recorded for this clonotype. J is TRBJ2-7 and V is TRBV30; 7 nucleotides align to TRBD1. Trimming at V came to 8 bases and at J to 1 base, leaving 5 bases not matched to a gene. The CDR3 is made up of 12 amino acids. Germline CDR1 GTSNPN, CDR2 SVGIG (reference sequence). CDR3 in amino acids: CAGSGGSYEQYF. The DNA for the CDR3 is TGTGCCGGGTCAGGGGGATCCTACGAGCAGTACTTC. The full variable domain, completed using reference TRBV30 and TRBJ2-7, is SQTIHQWPATLVQPVGSPLSLECTVEGTSNPNLYWYRQAAGRGLQLLFYSVGIGQISSEVPQNLSASRPQDRQFILSSKKLLLSDSGFYLCAGSGGSYEQYFGPGTRLTVT.

The CDR3 loop is CASNPGRSSYEQYF. In nucleotides, the CDR3 is TGTGCCAGCAACCCGGGACGGAGCTCCTACGAGCAGTACTTC. The rearrangement uses TRBV6-1 and TRBJ2-7, with D perhaps being TRBD1 or TRBD2 (5 bases each). The CDR3 runs to 14 residues. The germline gives CDR1 MNHNS, CDR2 SASEGT. V was pared by 7 bases and J by 0 bases, with 13 bases between.

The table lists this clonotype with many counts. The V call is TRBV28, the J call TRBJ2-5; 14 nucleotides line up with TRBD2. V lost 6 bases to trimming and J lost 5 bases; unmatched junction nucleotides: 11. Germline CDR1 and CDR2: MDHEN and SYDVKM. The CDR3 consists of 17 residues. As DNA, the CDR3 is TGTGCCAGCAGCCTGACTAGCGGGAGGGCCTCGGGTGAGACCCAGTACTTC. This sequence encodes CASSLTSGRASGETQYF.

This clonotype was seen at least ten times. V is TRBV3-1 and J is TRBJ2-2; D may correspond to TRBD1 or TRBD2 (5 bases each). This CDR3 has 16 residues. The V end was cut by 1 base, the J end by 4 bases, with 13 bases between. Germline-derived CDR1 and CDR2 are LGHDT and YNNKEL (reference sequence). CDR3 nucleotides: TGTGCCAGCAGCCAAGTCATCGGGACCTTCACCGGGGAGCTGTTTTTT. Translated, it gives CASSQVIGTFTGELFF.

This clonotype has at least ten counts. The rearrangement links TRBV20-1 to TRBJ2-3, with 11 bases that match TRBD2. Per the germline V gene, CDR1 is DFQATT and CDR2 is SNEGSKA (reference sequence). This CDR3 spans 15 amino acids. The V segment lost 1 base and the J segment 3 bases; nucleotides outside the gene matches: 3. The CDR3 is CSARGRLAGTDTQYF. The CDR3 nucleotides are TGCAGTGCTAGAGGGCGACTAGCGGGAACAGATACGCAGTATTTT.

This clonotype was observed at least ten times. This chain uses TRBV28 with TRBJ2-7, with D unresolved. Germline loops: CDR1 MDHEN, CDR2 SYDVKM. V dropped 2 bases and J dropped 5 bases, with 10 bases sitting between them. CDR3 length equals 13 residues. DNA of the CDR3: TGTGCCAGCAGTTTACAGAGTCCCGACGAGCAGTACTTC. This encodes CASSLQSPDEQYF.

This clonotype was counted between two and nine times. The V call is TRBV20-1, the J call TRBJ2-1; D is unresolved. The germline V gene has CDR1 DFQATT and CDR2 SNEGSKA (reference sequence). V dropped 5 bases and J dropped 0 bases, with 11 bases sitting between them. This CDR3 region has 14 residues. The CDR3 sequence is CSALDSSSYNEQFF. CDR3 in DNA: TGCAGTGCTCTTGACTCAAGCTCCTACAATGAGCAGTTCTTC.

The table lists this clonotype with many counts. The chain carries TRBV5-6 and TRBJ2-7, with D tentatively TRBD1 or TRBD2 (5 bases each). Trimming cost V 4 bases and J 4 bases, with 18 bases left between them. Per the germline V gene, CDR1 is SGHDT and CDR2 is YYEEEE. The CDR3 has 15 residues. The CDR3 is CASSPRRTGQYEQYF. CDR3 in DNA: TGTGCCAGCAGCCCAAGGAGGACGGGGCAATACGAGCAGTACTTC.

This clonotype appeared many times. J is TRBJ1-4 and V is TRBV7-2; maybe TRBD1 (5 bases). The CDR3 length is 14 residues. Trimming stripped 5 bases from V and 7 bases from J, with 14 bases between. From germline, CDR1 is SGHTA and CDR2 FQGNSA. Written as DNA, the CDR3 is TGTGCCAGCAGCGCAGGGCCCGGGCGTGAAAAACTGTTTTTT. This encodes CASSAGPGREKLFF.

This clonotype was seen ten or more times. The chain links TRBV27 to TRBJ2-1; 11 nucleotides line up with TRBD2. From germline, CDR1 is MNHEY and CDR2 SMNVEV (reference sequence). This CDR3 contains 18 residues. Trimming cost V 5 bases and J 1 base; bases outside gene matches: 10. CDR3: CASSPLAGGASSYNEQFF. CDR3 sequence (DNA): TGTGCCAGCAGTCCTCTAGCGGGAGGCGCCTCGTCCTACAATGAGCAGTTCTTC.

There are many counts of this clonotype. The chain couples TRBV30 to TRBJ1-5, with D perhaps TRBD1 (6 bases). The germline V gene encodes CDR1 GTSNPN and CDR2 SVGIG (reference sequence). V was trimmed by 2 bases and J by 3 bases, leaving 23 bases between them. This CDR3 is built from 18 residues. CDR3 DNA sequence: TGTGCCTGGAGTCCCCTCTCGGGGGCAGGATCGGCCAATCAGCCCCAGCATTTT. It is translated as CAWSPLSGAGSANQPQHF.

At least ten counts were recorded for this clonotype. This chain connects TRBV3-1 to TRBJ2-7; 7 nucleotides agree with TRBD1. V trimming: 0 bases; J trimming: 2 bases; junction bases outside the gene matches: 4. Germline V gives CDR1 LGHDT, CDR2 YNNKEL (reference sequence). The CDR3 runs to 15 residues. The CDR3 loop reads CASSQDHDRAYEQYF. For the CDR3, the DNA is TGTGCCAGCAGCCAAGATCACGACAGGGCCTACGAGCAGTACTTC.

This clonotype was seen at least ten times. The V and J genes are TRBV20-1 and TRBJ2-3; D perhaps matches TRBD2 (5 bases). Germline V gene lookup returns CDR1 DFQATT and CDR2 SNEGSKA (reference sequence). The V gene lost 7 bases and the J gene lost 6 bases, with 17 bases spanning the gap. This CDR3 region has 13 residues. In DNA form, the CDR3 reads TGCAGTGTTCTGGGAGTCGATGCCGATACGCAGTATTTT. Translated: CSVLGVDADTQYF.

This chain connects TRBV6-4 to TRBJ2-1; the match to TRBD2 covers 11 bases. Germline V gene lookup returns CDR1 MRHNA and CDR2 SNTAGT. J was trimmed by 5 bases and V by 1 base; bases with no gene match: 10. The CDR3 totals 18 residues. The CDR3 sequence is CASSDWTSGFWVNNEQFF. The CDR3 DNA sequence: TGTGCCAGCAGTGACTGGACTAGCGGGTTTTGGGTTAACAATGAGCAGTTCTTC.

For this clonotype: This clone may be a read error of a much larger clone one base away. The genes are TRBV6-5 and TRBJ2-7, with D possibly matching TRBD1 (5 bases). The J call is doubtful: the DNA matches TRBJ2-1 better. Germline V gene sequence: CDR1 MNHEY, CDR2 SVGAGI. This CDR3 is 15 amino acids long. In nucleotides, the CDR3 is TGTGCCAGCAGTTACTCAGGCAGGGTGTCCTACGAGCAGTTCTTC. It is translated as CASSYSGRVSYEQFF.

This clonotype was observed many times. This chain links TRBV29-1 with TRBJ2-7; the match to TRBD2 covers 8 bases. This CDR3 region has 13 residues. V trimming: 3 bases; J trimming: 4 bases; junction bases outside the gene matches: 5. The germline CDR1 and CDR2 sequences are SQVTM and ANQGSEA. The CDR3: CSVETSDMYEQYF. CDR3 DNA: TGCAGCGTTGAGACTAGCGATATGTACGAGCAGTACTTC.

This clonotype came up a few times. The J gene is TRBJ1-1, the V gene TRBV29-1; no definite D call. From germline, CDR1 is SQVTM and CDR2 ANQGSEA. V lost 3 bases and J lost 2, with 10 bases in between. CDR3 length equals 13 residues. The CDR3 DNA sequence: TGCAGCGTTGATAAGTGGCAAAACACTGAAGCTTTCTTT. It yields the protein CSVDKWQNTEAFF.

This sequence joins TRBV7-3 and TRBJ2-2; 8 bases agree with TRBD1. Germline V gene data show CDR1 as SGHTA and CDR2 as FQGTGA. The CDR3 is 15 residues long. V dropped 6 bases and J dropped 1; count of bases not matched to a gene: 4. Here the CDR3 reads CASRRDRWNTGELFF. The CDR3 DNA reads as TGTGCCAGCAGGCGGGACAGGTGGAACACCGGGGAGCTGTTTTTT. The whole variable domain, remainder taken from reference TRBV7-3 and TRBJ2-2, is GAGVSQTPSNKVTEKGKYVELRCDPISGHTALYWYRQSLGQGPEFLIYFQGTGAADDSGLPNDRFFAVRPEGSVSTLKIQRTERGDSAVYLCASRRDRWNTGELFFGEGSRLTVL.

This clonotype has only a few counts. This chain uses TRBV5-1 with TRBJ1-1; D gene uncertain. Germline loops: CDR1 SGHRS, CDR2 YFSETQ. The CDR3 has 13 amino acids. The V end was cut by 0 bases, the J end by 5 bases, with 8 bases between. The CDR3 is CASSLGPATEAFF. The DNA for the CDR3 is TGCGCCAGCAGCTTGGGGCCGGCGACTGAAGCTTTCTTT.

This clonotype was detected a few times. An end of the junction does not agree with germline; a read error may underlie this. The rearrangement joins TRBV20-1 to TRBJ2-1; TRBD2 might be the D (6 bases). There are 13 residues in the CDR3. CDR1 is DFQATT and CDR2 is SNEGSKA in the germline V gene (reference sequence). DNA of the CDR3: TGCAGTGCTAGACTAGCGAACTACAATGAGCAGTCCTTC. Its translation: CSARLANYNEQSF.

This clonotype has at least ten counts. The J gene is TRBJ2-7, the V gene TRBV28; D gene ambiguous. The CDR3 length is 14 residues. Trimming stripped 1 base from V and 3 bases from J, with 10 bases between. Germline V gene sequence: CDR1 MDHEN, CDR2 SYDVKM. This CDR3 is CASSLFARNYEQYF. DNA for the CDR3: TGTGCCAGCAGTTTATTTGCCCGAAACTACGAGCAGTACTTC.

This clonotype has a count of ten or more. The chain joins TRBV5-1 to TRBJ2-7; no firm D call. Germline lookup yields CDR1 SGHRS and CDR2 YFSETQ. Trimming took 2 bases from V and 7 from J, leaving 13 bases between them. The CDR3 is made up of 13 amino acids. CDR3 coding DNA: TGCGCCAGCAGCTTCGGATCCGATGGGGAGCAGTACTTC. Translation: CASSFGSDGEQYF. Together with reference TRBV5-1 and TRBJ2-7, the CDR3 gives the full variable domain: KAGVTQTPRYLIKTRGQQVTLSCSPISGHRSVSWYQQTPGQGLQFLFEYFSETQRNKGNFPGRFSGRQFSNSRSEMNVSTLELGDSALYLCASSFGSDGEQYFGPGTRLTVT.

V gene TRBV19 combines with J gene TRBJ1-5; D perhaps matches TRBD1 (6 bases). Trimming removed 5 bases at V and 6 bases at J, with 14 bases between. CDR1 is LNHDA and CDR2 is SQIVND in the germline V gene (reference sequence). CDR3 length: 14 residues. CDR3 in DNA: TGTGCCAGTAGTCCCCAGGACAGTGCTCAGCCCCAGCATTTT. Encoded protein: CASSPQDSAQPQHF.